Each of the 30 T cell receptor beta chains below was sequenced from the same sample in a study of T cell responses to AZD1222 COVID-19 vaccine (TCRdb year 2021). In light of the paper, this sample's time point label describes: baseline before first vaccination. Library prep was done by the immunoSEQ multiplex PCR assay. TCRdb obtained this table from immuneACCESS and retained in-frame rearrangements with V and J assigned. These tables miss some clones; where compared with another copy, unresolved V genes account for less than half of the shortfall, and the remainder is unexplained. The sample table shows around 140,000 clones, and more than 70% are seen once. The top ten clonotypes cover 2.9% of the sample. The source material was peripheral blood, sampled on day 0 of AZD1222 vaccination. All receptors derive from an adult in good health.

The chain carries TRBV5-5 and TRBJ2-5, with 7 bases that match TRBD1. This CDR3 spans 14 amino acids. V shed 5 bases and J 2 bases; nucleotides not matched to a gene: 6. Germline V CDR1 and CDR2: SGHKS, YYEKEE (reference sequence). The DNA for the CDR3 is TGTGCCAGCAGTCCTGACAGGGTGCAAGAGACCCAGTACTTC. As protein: CASSPDRVQETQYF.

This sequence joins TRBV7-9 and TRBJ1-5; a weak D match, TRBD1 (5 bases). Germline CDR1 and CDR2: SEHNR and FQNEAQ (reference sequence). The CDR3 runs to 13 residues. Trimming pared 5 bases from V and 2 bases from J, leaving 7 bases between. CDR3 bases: TGTGCCAGCAGCCGAGGGGGCAATCAGCCCCAGCATTTT. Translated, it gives CASSRGGNQPQHF.

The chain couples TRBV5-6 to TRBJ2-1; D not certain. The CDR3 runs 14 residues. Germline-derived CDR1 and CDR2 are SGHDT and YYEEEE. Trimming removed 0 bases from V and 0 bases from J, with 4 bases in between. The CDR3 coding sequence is TGTGCCAGCAGCTTGGGGAGCTCCTACAATGAGCAGTTCTTC. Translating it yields CASSLGSSYNEQFF.

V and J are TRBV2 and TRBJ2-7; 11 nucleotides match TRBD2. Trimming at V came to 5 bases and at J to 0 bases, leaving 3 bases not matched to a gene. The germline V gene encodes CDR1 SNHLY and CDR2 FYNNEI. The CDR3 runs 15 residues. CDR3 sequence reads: CASSSTSGASYEQYF. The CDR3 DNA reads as TGTGCCAGCAGTTCGACTAGCGGGGCCTCCTACGAGCAGTACTTC.

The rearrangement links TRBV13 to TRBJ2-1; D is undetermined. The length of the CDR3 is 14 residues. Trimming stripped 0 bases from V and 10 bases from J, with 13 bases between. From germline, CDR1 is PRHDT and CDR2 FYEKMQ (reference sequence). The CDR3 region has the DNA TGTGCCAGCAGCTTAGGCCGGTCGGGTCGGGAGCAGTTCTTC. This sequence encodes CASSLGRSGREQFF. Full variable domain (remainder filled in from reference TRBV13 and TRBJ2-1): AAGVIQSPRHLIKEKRETATLKCYPIPRHDTVYWYQQGPGQDPQFLISFYEKMQSDKGSIPDRFSAQQFSDYHSELNMSSLELGDSALYFCASSLGRSGREQFFGPGTRLTVL.

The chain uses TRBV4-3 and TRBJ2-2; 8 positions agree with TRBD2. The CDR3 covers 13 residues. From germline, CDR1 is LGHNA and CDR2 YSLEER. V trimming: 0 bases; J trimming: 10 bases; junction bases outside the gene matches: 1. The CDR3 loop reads CASSQDGGEELFF. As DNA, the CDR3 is TGCGCCAGCAGCCAAGACGGGGGGGAGGAGCTGTTTTTT.

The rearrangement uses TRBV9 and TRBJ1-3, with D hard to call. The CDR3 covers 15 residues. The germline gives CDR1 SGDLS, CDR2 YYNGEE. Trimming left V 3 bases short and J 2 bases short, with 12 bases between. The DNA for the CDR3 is TGTGCCAGCAGCGCCCGGACGGATCCTGGAAACACCATATATTTT. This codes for CASSARTDPGNTIYF.

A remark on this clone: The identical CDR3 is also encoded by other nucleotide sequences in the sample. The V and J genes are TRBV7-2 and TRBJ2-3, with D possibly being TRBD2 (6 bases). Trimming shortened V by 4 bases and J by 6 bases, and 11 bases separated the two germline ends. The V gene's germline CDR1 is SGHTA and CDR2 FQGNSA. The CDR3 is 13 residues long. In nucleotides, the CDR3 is TGTGCCAGCAGCTCTAGGGCGGGGGATACGCAGTATTTT. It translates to CASSSRAGDTQYF.

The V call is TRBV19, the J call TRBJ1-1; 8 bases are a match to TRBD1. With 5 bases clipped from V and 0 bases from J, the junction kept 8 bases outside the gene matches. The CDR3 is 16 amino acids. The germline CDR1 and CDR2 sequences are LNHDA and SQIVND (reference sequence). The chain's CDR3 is CASSPRTGTMNTEAFF. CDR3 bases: TGTGCCAGTAGTCCACGGACAGGGACCATGAACACTGAAGCTTTCTTT.

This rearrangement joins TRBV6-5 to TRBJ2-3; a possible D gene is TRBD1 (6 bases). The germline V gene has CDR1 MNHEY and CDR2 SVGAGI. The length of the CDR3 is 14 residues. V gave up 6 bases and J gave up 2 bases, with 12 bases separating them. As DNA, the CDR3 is TGTGCCAGCAGCAATACAGGGCCCACAGATACGCAGTATTTT. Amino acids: CASSNTGPTDTQYF.

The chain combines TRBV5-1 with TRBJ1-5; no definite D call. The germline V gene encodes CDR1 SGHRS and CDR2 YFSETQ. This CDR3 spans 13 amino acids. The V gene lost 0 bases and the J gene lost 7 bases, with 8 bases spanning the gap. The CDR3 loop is CASSLVGLQPQHF. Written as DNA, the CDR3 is TGCGCCAGCAGCTTGGTAGGGTTGCAGCCCCAGCATTTT.

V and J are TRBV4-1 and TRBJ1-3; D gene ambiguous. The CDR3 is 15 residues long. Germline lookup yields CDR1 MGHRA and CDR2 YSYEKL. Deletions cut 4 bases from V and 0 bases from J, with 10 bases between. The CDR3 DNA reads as TGCGCCAGCAGCCCCGACGTAGACTCTGGAAACACCATATATTTT. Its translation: CASSPDVDSGNTIYF.

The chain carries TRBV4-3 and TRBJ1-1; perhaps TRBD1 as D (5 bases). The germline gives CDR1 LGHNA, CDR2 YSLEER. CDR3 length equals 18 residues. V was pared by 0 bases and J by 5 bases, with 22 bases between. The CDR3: CASSQDLAGRGQRTEAFF. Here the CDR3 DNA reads TGCGCCAGCAGCCAAGATCTCGCAGGGCGAGGCCAAAGAACTGAAGCTTTCTTT.

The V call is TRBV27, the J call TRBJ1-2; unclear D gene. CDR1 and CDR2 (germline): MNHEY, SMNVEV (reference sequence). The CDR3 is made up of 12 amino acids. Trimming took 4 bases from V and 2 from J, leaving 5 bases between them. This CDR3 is CASSSGNYGYTF. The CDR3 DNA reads TGTGCCAGCAGTTCCGGGAACTATGGCTACACCTTC.

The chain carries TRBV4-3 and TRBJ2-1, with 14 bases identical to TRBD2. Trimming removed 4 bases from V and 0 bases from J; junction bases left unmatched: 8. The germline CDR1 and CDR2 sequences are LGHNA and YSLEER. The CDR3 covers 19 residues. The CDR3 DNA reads TGCGCCAGCAGCCCTACGGGACTAGCGGGGGTGAGCTCCTACAATGAGCAGTTCTTC. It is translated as CASSPTGLAGVSSYNEQFF.

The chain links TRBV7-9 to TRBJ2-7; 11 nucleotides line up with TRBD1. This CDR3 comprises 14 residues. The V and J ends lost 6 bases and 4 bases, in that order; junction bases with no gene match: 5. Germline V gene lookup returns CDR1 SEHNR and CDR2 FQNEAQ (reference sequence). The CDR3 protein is CASRAGTGGYEQYF. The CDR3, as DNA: TGTGCCAGCAGGGCCGGGACAGGGGGTTACGAGCAGTACTTC.

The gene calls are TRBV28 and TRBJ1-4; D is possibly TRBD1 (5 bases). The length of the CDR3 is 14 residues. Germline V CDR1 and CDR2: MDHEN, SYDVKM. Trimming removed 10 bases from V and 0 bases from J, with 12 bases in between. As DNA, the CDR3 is TGTGCCATAAGACAGACCGCAACTAATGAAAAACTGTTTTTT. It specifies CAIRQTATNEKLFF.

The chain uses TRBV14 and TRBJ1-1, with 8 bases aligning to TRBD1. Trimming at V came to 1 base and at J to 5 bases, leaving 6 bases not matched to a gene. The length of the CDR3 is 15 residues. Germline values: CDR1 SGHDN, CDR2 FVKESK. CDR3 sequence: CASSQVRGRGTEAFF. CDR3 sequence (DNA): TGTGCCAGCAGCCAAGTCAGGGGGCGCGGGACTGAAGCTTTCTTT.

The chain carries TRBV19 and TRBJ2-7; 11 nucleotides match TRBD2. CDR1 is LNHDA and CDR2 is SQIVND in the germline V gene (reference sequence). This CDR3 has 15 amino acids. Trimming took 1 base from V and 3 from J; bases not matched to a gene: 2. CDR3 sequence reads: CASSIVGTSGYEQYF. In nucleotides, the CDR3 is TGTGCCAGTAGTATAGTTGGGACTAGCGGCTACGAGCAGTACTTC.

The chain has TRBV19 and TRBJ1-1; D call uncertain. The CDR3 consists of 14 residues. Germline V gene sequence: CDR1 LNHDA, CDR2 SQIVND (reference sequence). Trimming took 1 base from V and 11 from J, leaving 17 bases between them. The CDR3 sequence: CASSIVRNRIFAFF. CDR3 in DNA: TGTGCCAGTAGTATAGTTCGTAACAGAATCTTCGCTTTCTTT.

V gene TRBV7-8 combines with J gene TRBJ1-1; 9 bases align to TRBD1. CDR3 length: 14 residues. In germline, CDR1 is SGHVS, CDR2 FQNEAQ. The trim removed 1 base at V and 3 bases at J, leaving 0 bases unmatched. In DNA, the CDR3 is TGTGCCAGCAGCTTAGGGACAGGGGACACTGAAGCTTTCTTT. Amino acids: CASSLGTGDTEAFF.

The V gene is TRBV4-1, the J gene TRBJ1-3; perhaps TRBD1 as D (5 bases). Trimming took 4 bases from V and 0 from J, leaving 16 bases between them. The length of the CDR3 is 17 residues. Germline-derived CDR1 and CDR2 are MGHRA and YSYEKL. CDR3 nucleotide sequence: TGCGCCAGCAGCCCCACAAATGAGGGGAGCTCTGGAAACACCATATATTTT. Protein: CASSPTNEGSSGNTIYF.

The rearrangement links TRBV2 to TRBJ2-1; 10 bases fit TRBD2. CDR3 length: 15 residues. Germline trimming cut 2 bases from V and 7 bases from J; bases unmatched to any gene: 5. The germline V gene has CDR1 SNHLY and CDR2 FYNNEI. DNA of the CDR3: TGTGCCAGCAGTGAAAGGCGACTAGCGGGTAATGAGCAGTTCTTC. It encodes CASSERRLAGNEQFF.

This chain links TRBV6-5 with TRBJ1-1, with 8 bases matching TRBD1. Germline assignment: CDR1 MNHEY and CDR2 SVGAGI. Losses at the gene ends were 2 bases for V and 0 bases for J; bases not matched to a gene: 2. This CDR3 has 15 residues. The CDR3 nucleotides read TGTGCCAGCAGTTACGGGACAGGCATGAACACTGAAGCTTTCTTT. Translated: CASSYGTGMNTEAFF.

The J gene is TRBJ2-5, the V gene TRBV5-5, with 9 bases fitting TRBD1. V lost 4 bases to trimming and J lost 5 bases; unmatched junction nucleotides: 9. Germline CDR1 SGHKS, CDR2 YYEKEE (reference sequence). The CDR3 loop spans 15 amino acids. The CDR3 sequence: CASSATGGYRETQYF. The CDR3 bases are TGTGCCAGCAGCGCAACAGGGGGCTATAGGGAGACCCAGTACTTC.

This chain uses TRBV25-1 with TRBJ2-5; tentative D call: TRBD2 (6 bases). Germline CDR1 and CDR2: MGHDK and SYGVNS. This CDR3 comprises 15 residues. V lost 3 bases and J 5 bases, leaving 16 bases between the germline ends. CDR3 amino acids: CASSDPSGAGETQYF. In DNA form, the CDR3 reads TGTGCCAGCAGTGACCCCTCGGGAGCTGGGGAGACCCAGTACTTC. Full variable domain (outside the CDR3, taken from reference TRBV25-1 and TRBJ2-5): EADIYQTPRYLVIGTGKKITLECSQTMGHDKMYWYQQDPGMELHLIHYSYGVNSTEKGDLSSESTVSRIRTEHFPLTLESARPSHTSQYLCASSDPSGAGETQYFGPGTRLLVL.

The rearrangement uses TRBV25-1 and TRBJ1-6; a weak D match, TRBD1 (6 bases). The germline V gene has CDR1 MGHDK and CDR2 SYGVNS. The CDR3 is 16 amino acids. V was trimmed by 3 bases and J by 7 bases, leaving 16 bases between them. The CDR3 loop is CASSDRDTTGNSPLHF. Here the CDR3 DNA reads TGTGCCAGCAGTGACCGGGACACCACTGGAAATTCACCCCTCCACTTT.

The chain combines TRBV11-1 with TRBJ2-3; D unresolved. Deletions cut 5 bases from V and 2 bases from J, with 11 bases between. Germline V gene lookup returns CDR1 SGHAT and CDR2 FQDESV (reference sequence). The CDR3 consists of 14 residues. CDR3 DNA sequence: TGTGCCAGCAGCCTCACTATTTACACAGATACGCAGTATTTT. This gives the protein CASSLTIYTDTQYF. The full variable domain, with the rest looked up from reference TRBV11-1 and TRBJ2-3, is EAEVAQSPRYKITEKSQAVAFWCDPISGHATLYWYRQILGQGPELLVQFQDESVVDDSQLPKDRFSAERLKGVDSTLKIQPAELGDSAMYLCASSLTIYTDTQYFGPGTRLTVL.

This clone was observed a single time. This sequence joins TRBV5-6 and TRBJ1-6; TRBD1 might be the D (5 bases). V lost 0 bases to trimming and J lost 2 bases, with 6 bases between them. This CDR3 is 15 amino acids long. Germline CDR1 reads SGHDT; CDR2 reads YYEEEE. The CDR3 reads CASSLGGTYNSPLHF. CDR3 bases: TGTGCCAGCAGCTTGGGGGGGACCTATAATTCACCCCTCCACTTT.

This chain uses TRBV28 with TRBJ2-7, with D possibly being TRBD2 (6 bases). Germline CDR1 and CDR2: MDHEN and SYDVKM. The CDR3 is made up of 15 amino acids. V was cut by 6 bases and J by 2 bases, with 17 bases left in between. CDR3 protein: CASSPPGLYTYEQYF. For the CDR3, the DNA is TGTGCCAGCAGCCCCCCGGGACTCTATACCTACGAGCAGTACTTC.